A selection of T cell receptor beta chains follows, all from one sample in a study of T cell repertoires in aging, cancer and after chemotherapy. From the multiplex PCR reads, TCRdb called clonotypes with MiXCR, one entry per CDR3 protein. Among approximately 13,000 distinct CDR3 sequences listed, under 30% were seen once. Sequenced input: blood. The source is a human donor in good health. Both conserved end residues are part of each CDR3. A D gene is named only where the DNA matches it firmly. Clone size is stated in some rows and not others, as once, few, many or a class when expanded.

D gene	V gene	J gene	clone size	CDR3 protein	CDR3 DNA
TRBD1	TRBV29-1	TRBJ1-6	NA	CSIGTGEANSPLHF	TGCAGCATCGGGACAGGGGAGGCCAATTCACCCCTCCACTTT
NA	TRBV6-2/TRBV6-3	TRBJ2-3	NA	CASSLPVLIDTQYF	TGTGCCAGCAGTCTACCGGTTCTGATAGATACGCAGTATTTT
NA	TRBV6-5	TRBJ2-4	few	CASSTYSGENIQYF	TGTGCCAGCAGTACCTATTCGGGGGAAAACATTCAGTACTTC
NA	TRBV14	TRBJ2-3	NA	CASNQDGWGTDTQYF	TGTGCCAGCAACCAAGATGGATGGGGCACAGATACGCAGTATTTT
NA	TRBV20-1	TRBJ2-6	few	CSATDTSGANVLTF	TGCAGTGCAACCGACACCTCTGGGGCCAACGTCCTGACTTTC
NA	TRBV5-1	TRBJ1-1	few	CASSPPSGRTEAFF	TGCGCCAGCAGCCCCCCCTCCGGGCGGACTGAAGCTTTCTTT
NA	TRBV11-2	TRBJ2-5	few	CASSLERGETQYF	TGTGCCAGCAGCTTAGAGCGTGGGGAGACCCAGTACTTC
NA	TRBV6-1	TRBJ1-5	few	CASSAGAAGQPQHF	TGTGCCAGCAGTGCAGGGGCCGCCGGGCAGCCCCAGCATTTT
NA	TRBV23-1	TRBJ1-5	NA	CASSPRGGQPQHF	TGCGCCAGCAGTCCCAGAGGGGGACAGCCCCAGCATTTT
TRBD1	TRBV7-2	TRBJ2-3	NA	CASSRGQGSTDTQYF	TGTGCCAGCAGTCGCGGACAGGGCAGCACAGATACGCAGTATTTT
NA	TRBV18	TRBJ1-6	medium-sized	CASSPPEGNSPLHF	TGTGCCAGCTCACCACCGGAAGGGAATTCACCCCTCCACTTT
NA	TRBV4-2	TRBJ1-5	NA	CASSQDQTRDTGQPQHF	TGCGCCAGCAGCCAAGATCAGACACGGGATACAGGGCAGCCCCAGCATTTT
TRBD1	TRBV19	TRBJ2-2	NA	CASSIRGRGQYTGELFF	TGTGCCAGTAGTATTAGGGGCAGGGGGCAATACACCGGGGAGCTGTTTTTT
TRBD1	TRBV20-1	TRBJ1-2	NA	CSAPAGGAMYYGYTF	TGCAGTGCCCCTGCAGGGGGCGCAATGTATTATGGCTACACCTTC
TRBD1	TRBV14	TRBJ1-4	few	CASSGKTGSDEKLFF	TGTGCCAGCAGCGGTAAGACAGGGAGCGACGAAAAACTGTTTTTT
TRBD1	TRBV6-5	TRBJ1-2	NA	CASSHKGQAFSYGYTF	TGTGCCAGCAGCCATAAGGGACAGGCATTCTCTTATGGCTACACCTTC
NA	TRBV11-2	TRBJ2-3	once	CASSLEGQATDTQYF	TGTGCCAGCAGCTTAGAGGGGCAGGCGACAGATACGCAGTATTTT
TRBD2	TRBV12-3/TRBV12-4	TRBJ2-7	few	CASSLALADYEQYF	TGTGCCAGCAGTTTAGCTCTAGCGGACTACGAGCAGTACTTC
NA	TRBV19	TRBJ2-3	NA	CASSGSRGAGDTQYF	TGTGCCAGTAGTGGCTCCCGGGGGGCCGGAGATACGCAGTATTTT
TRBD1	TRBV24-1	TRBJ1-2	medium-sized	CATSDTGGMDYGYTF	TGTGCCACCAGTGATACAGGGGGTATGGACTATGGCTACACCTTC
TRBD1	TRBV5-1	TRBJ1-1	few	CASRAGGTEAFF	TGCGCCAGCAGGGCAGGGGGCACTGAAGCTTTCTTT
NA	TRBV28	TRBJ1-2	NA	CASSFITPRVYGYTF	TGTGCCAGCAGTTTTATTACACCTCGGGTCTATGGCTACACCTTC
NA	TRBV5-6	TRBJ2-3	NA	CASSLYPGRRTDTQYF	TGTGCCAGCAGCTTGTATCCAGGTAGAAGAACAGATACGCAGTATTTT
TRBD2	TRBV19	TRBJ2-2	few	CASTHWDAGGPGGELFF	TGTGCCAGTACCCATTGGGATGCGGGGGGGCCCGGCGGGGAGCTGTTTTTT
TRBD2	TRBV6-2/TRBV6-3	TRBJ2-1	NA	CASSRWSSGGYNEQFF	TGTGCCAGCAGCCGTTGGTCTAGCGGGGGCTACAATGAGCAGTTCTTC
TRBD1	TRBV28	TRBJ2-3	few	CASATTGPDTQYF	TGTGCCAGCGCCACGACAGGGCCAGATACGCAGTATTTT
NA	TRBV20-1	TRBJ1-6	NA	CSARAWQETYNSPLHF	TGCAGTGCTAGAGCGTGGCAGGAGACCTATAATTCACCCCTCCACTTT
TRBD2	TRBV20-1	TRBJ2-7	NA	CSAPVLAGGHFYKQYF	TGCAGTGCTCCTGTCCTAGCGGGGGGCCATTTTTACAAGCAGTACTTC
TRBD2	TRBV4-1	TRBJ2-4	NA	CASSQFAGRENIQYF	TGCGCCAGCAGCCAATTTGCGGGGAGGGAAAACATTCAGTACTTC
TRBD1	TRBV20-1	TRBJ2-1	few	CSAGGQGKNEQFF	TGCAGTGCTGGGGGACAGGGGAAGAATGAGCAGTTCTTC
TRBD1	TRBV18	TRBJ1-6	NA	CASSPDGTGHTSPLHF	TGTGCCAGCTCACCTGACGGGACAGGTCATACTTCACCCCTCCACTTT
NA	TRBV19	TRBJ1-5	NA	CASSPPYYSNQPQHF	TGTGCCAGTAGTCCCCCGTATTATAGCAATCAGCCCCAGCATTTT
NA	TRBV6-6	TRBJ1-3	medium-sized	CASSYRRGKGLSGNTIYF	TGTGCCAGCAGTTATAGGAGGGGGAAAGGCCTCTCTGGAAACACCATATATTTT
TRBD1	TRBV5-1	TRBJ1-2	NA	CASSLGTGIGYGYTF	TGCGCCAGCAGCTTGGGGACAGGGATCGGCTATGGCTACACCTTC
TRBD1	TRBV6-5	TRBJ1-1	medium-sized	CASSYSGQGSTEAFF	TGTGCCAGCAGTTACTCAGGACAGGGGAGCACTGAAGCTTTCTTT
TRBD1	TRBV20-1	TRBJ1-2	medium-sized	CSADRDRNYGYTF	TGCAGTGCAGACCGGGACAGGAACTATGGCTACACCTTC
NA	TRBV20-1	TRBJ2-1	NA	CSAFPGAMNGEQFF	TGCAGTGCATTTCCCGGGGCCATGAACGGTGAGCAGTTCTTC
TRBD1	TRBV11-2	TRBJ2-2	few	CASSLGQPSLSGELFF	TGTGCCAGCAGCTTGGGACAGCCCTCTTTGAGCGGGGAGCTGTTTTTT
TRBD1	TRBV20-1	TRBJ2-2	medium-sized	CSASARQGVGELFF	TGCAGTGCTAGCGCCCGGCAGGGGGTAGGGGAGCTGTTTTTT
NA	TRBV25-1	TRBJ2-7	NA	CASSPIRGTYEQYF	TGTGCCAGCAGTCCCATCAGGGGCACCTACGAGCAGTACTTC
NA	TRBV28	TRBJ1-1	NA	CASSLSKTAEAFF	TGTGCCAGCAGTTTGAGTAAGACAGCTGAAGCTTTCTTT